This T cell receptor (beta chain) was recorded in a study of identical twins. General study points: Potential partial confounding of zero-insertion analyses by invariant MAIT and iNKT cells was noted. For monozygotic twins, models underestimated out-of-frame TCR alpha sharing.

The length of the CDR3 is 13 residues. Germline V gives CDR1 DFQATT, CDR2 SNEGSKA (reference sequence). J lost 2 bases, V lost 5 bases, and 4 bases had no gene match. Unique molecular identifiers were present on cDNA, and template switching added a universal primer site. TCRdb recomputed calls from the 5' RACE reads with MiXCR, one row per CDR3 protein. The sample yields 1.5 million or so distinct CDR3 sequences, less than 35% seen once. Remarks on this clonotype: The antigen is not known.

The specimen was cord blood. The chain is built from TRBV20-1 and TRBJ2-7; 9 bases agree with TRBD2. The clonotype was recovered from a newborn girl in good health. The DNA for the CDR3 is TGCAGTGCTCGAAGCGGGGGGCCCTACGAGCAGTACTTC. This sequence encodes CSARSGGPYEQYF.